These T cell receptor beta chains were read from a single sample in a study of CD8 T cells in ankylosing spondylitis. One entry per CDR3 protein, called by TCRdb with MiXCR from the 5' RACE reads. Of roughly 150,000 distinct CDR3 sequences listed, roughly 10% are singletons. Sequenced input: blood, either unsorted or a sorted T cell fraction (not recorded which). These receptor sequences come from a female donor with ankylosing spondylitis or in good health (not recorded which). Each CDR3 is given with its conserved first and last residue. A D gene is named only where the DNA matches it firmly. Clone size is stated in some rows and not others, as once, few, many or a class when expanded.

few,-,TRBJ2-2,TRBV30,TGTGCCTGGTGGGGGTGGACCAACACCGGGGAGCTGTTTTTT,CAWWGWTNTGELFF
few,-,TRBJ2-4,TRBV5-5,TGTGCCAGCAGACCCTTAGGGGGTGCCCTACCGATTCAGTACTTC,CASRPLGGALPIQYF
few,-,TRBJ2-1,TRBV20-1,TGCAGTGCTCCAGAGCTTTCCTCCTACAATGAGCAGTTCTTC,CSAPELSSYNEQFF
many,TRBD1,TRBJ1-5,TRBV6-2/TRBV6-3,TGTGCCAGCAGTTATCCGGACAGGACCAATCAGCCCCAGCATTTT,CASSYPDRTNQPQHF
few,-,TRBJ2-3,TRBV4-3,TGCGCCAGCAGCCAAGTCCCCCTGCGGGGCCGCACAGATACGCAGTATTTT,CASSQVPLRGRTDTQYF
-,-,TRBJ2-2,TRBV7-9,TGTGCCAGCGGTGGTATCACCGGGGAGCTGTTTTTT,CASGGITGELFF
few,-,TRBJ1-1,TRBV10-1,TGCGCCAGCAGTGATCTCCCCGGGAACACTGAAGCTTTCTTT,CASSDLPGNTEAFF
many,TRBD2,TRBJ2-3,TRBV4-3,TGCGCCAGCAGCCAAGATAGTACTAGCGGACGCACAGATACGCAGTATTTT,CASSQDSTSGRTDTQYF
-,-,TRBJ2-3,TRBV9,TGTGCCAGCGGCGTAGGTGGGGGCAGCACAGATACGCAGTATTTT,CASGVGGGSTDTQYF
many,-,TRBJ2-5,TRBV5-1,TGCGCCAGCAGCGAGGACAACGAAGAGACCCAGTACTTC,CASSEDNEETQYF
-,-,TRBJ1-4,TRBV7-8,TGTGCCAGCAGCTTAGTCTCATTGGGACTCTCGAATGAAAAACTGTTTTTT,CASSLVSLGLSNEKLFF
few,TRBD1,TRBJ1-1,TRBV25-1,TGTGCCAGCAGTGACTCGACAGGGCCGTACACTGAAGCTTTCTTT,CASSDSTGPYTEAFF
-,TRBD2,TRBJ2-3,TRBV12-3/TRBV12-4,TGTGCCAGCACCCCTAGCGGGAGAGCCCCAAGCACAGATACGCAGTATTTT,CASTPSGRAPSTDTQYF
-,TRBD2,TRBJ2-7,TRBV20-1,TGCAGTGCCCCGACTAGCGGCACCTACGAGCAGTACTTC,CSAPTSGTYEQYF
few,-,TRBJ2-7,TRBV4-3,TGCGCCAGCAGCCAAGATGTGCGGCACGAGCAGTACTTC,CASSQDVRHEQYF
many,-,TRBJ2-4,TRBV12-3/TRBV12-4,TGTGCCAGCAGTTTGGCGGTGTACGGAGCCAAAAACATTCAGTACTTC,CASSLAVYGAKNIQYF
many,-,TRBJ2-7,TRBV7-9,TGTGCCAGCAGCCCCCGGCTTGAGGGAGCTGACGAGCAGTACTTC,CASSPRLEGADEQYF
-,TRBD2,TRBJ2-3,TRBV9,TGTGCCAGCAGCCGGGGGGGGTTGCCAGGGGATACGCAGTATTTT,CASSRGGLPGDTQYF
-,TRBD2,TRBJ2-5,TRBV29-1,TGCAGCTGCCGGGGGGACTCCCAAGAGACCCAGTACTTC,CSCRGDSQETQYF
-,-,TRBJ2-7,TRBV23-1,TGCGCCAGCAGTCTGGGCGATAAGACCTACGAGCAGTACTTC,CASSLGDKTYEQYF
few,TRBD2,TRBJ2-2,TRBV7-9,TGTGCCAGCAGCCTCACTAGCGGGAGTTATACCGGGGAGCTGTTTTTT,CASSLTSGSYTGELFF
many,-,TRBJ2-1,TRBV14,TGTGCCAGCAGCCAAGATTCAGCGGGACAGATCTACAATGAGCAGTTCTTC,CASSQDSAGQIYNEQFF
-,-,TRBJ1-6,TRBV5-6,TGTGCCAGCAGCCGGTTGGGGGCGCGTAATTCACCCCTCCACTTT,CASSRLGARNSPLHF
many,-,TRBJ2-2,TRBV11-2,TGTGCCAGCAGCATAAAGAAGCGGGTCCCCCACGAGCTGTTTTTT,CASSIKKRVPHELFF
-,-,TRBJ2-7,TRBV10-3,TGTGCCATCAGAGGGGACGGGCCCTACGAGCAGTACTTC,CAIRGDGPYEQYF
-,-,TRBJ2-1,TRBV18,TGTGCCAGCTCACCAACGACAGGTGAGGATGAGCAGTTCTTC,CASSPTTGEDEQFF
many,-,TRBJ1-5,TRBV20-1,TGCAGTGCTAGAGAATTAGGGAATCAGCCCCAGCATTTT,CSARELGNQPQHF
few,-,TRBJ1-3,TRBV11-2,TGTGCCAGCCATCTAGAGACCCTGGGGAACACCATATATTTT,CASHLETLGNTIYF
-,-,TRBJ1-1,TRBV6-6,TGTGCCAGCAGTTGGGTCAGAAACACTGAAGCTTTCTTT,CASSWVRNTEAFF
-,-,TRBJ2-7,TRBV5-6,TGTGCCAGCAGCCCGGTCCAAAGGGGATACGAGCAGTACTTC,CASSPVQRGYEQYF
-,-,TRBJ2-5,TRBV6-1,TGTGCCAGCAGCAACAGAGTCCGGGAACTCAATCGGAAGACCCAGTACTTC,CASSNRVRELNRKTQYF
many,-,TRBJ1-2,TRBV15,TGTGCCACCAGCAGAGATAACTCCCTCTGGGGCTACACCTTC,CATSRDNSLWGYTF
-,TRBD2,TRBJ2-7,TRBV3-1,TGTGCCAGCAGCCAAAGGACTAGCGTAAACGAGCAGTACTTC,CASSQRTSVNEQYF
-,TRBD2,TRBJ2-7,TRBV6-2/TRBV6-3,TGTGCCAGCAGCTTTACCGGACTAGCGGGAGGTTGGGAGCAGTACTTC,CASSFTGLAGGWEQYF
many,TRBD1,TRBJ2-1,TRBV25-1,TGTGCCAGCAGTGAATTATGGACAGGGGGGTCCTACAATGAGCAGTTCTTC,CASSELWTGGSYNEQFF
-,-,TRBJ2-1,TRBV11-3,TGTGCCAGCAGTCAGGACTACCATGAGCAGTTCTTC,CASSQDYHEQFF
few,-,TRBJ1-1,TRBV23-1,TGCGCCAGCAGTCCCCCCAAACTAGCGAACACTGAAGCTTTCTTT,CASSPPKLANTEAFF
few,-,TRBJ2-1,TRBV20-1,TGCAGTGCTAGAGATCTAGCGAGCCTCTACAATGAGCAGTTCTTC,CSARDLASLYNEQFF
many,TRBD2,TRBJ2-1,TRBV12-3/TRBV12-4,TGTGCCAGCAGCCCCGGACTAGCGGGAGTCAGTGAGCAGTTCTTC,CASSPGLAGVSEQFF
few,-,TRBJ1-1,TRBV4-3,TGCGCCAGCAGCCAAGATAATGGGCAGATTGAAGCTTTCTTT,CASSQDNGQIEAFF
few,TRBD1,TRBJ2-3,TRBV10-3,TGTGCCATCAGTGACCCCGGGACAGGGGGCACAGATACGCAGTATTTT,CAISDPGTGGTDTQYF
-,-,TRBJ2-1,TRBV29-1,TGCAGCGTTCAAAAAATGGGTCAGCAGTTCTTC,CSVQKMGQQFF
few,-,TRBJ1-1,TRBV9,TGTGCCAGCGGCCGGGACGGGTACACTGAAGCTTTCTTT,CASGRDGYTEAFF
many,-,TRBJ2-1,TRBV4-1,TGCGCCAGCAGCCAGAGCACTACCAATGAGCAGTTCTTC,CASSQSTTNEQFF
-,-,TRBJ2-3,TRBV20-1,TGCAGTGCCCCGTACACAGATACGCAGTATTTT,CSAPYTDTQYF
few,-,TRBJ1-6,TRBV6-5,TGTGCCAGCAGTTACTCAGGGTTTCAGTCACCCCTCCACTTT,CASSYSGFQSPLHF
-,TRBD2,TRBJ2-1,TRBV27,TGTGCCAGCAGTTCGCTACTCCCTTATCAGACTAGCGGGAGGCTATACAATGAGCAGTTCTTC,CASSSLLPYQTSGRLYNEQFF
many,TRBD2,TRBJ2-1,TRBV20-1,TGCAGTGCTCGAGAACTAGCGGGAGTTATCGATGAGCAGTTCTTC,CSARELAGVIDEQFF
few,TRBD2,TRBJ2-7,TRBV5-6,TGTGCCAGCAGCTTGGCCGGCGGGAGGGCCATCTACGAGCAGTACTTC,CASSLAGGRAIYEQYF
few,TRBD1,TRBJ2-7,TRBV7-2,TGTGCCAGCAGCTTACCGGACAGGGCCGCCTACGAGCAGTACTTC,CASSLPDRAAYEQYF
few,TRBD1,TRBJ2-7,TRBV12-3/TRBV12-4,TGTGCCAGCAGTTTAGGTCGGGACAGGGGCATGTACGAGCAGTACTTC,CASSLGRDRGMYEQYF
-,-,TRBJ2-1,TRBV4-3,TGCGCCAGCAGCCAGGGTAGGGGGGAGCGGAATGAGCAGTTCTTC,CASSQGRGERNEQFF
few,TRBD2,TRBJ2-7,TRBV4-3,TGCGCCAGCAGCCAAGGGGCGGGAGCCGCCGAGCAGTACTTC,CASSQGAGAAEQYF
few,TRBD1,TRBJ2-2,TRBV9,TGTGCCAGCAGCGTAGGGGACAGCACCGGGGAGCTGTTTTTT,CASSVGDSTGELFF
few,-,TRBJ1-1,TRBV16,TGTGCCAGCAGCCAAGAAATAGACAGTGAAGCTTTCTTT,CASSQEIDSEAFF
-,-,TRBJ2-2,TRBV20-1,TGCAGTGCTTTAAGTTTCGGGGAGCTGTTTTTT,CSALSFGELFF